The 24 T cell receptor beta chains below all came from one sample that was sequenced in a study of identical twins. Each CDR3 protein is one row after TCRdb ran MiXCR on the 5' RACE reads. The table lists around 470,000 distinct CDR3 sequences, about 14% of them singletons. This sample was also put to use in a study of yellow fever vaccine responses in identical twins.

The sample comprised CD4+ T cells sorted from blood. These receptor sequences come from a woman under 30 in good health.

This clonotype was seen at least ten times. The gene calls are TRBV9 and TRBJ1-6; D remains ambiguous. Between the trimmed V and J ends, which lost 0 bases and 6 bases, there was a span of 7 bases. Germline CDR1 reads SGDLS; CDR2 reads YYNGEE. The CDR3 has 14 residues. The CDR3 nucleotides are TGTGCCAGCAGCGTAGCCGTCCTTAATTCACCCCTCCACTTT. It codes for CASSVAVLNSPLHF.

CDR3 nucleotide sequence: TGTGCCAGCAGTTACAGGGGGCCTGTAGATACGCAGTATTTT. This sequence encodes CASSYRGPVDTQYF. The V call is TRBV6-5, the J call TRBJ2-3; TRBD1 matches at 7 bases. The V gene's germline CDR1 is MNHEY and CDR2 SVGAGI. V lost 2 bases to trimming and J lost 5 bases; unmatched junction nucleotides: 4. The CDR3 is 14 amino acids.

This clonotype was seen a few times. The chain combines TRBV14 with TRBJ2-5; maybe TRBD1 (6 bases). The V end was cut by 5 bases, the J end by 0 bases, with 16 bases between. The V gene's germline CDR1 is SGHDN and CDR2 FVKESK. The CDR3 runs to 16 residues. This CDR3 reads CASSETGTTYQETQYF. DNA for the CDR3: TGTGCCAGCAGCGAAACCGGGACAACGTACCAAGAGACCCAGTACTTC.

A few counts support this clonotype. The gene calls are TRBV12-3 or TRBV12-4 and TRBJ2-3, with 7 bases lining up with TRBD2. The J segment lost 6 bases and the V segment lost 2 bases, leaving 23 bases of the junction unmatched. The CDR3 sequence is 20 residues long. CDR3 in amino acids: CASSLTGRATRVVGGDTQYF. The CDR3 coding sequence is TGTGCCAGCAGTTTAACGGGGAGGGCCACTCGGGTCGTGGGAGGTGATACGCAGTATTTT.

This clonotype appeared a few times. The genes are TRBV10-3 and TRBJ2-1, with 7 bases that match TRBD1. The CDR3 totals 15 residues. J lost 3 bases, V lost 6 bases, and 8 bases had no gene match. Germline CDR1 reads ENHRY; CDR2 reads SYGVKD. CDR3: CAIRSTGDSYNEQFF. The CDR3 DNA follows: TGTGCCATCAGGTCAACAGGGGACAGCTACAATGAGCAGTTCTTC.

This clonotype turned up a few times. The J gene is TRBJ1-6, the V gene TRBV6-1, with 8 bases matching TRBD1. V trimming: 6 bases; J trimming: 7 bases; junction bases outside the gene matches: 5. Germline V gene data show CDR1 as MNHNS and CDR2 as SASEGT. The CDR3 covers 14 residues. CDR3 residues: CASRRQGKNSPLHF. The CDR3 bases are TGTGCCAGCAGGAGACAGGGGAAAAATTCACCCCTCCACTTT.

This clonotype was detected a few times. The chain uses TRBV7-6 and TRBJ1-3; TRBD1 is a possible D gene (5 bases). The CDR3 spans 16 residues. Trimming stripped 4 bases from V and 3 bases from J, with 16 bases between. Germline lookup yields CDR1 SGHVS and CDR2 FNYEAQ. CDR3 sequence: CASSSELGRDGNTIYF. CDR3 coding DNA: TGTGCCAGCAGCTCAGAGTTAGGCAGGGATGGAAACACCATATATTTT.

This chain connects TRBV29-1 to TRBJ2-7, with D perhaps TRBD2 (6 bases). This CDR3 is built from 17 residues. CDR1 is SQVTM, CDR2 ANQGSEA, per germline. The V end lost 5 bases, the J end lost 2 bases, and 25 bases lay between the germline ends. For the CDR3, the DNA is TGCAGCGTTCTTGGTCCCCTCCGGGGGAGTTGGACCTACGAGCAGTACTTC. Translation gives CSVLGPLRGSWTYEQYF.

The chain uses TRBV28 and TRBJ2-5; 9 nucleotides line up with TRBD1. Looked up from germline, CDR1 is MDHEN and CDR2 is SYDVKM. J gave up 5 bases and V 5 bases, and 15 bases lay outside the gene matches. This CDR3 region has 17 residues. CDR3 residues: CASSLTRTRQGGETQYF. The CDR3 nucleotides read TGTGCCAGCAGTCTCACCCGCACCCGACAGGGGGGGGAGACCCAGTACTTC.

This clonotype showed up just a few times. CDR3 nucleotide sequence: TGTGCCAGCAGTGAGTTTGGGCAAGAGACCCAGTACTTC. It specifies CASSEFGQETQYF. The genes are TRBV25-1 and TRBJ2-5; no reliable D call. The CDR3 runs to 13 residues. Germline CDR1 and CDR2: MGHDK and SYGVNS. V lost 3 bases and J lost 2, with 7 bases in between.

This clonotype was recorded at least ten times. V and J are TRBV7-9 and TRBJ2-1; 8 bases agree with TRBD2. The germline CDR1 and CDR2 sequences are SEHNR and FQNEAQ (reference sequence). The V and J ends lost 1 base and 7 bases, in that order; junction bases with no gene match: 9. This CDR3 has 16 residues. The CDR3 is CASSLVVSGSRNEQFF. The CDR3 DNA sequence: TGTGCCAGCAGCTTAGTGGTGAGCGGGAGTAGGAATGAGCAGTTCTTC.

The genes are TRBV5-8 and TRBJ1-3, with D possibly TRBD1 on 5 matching bases. The germline V gene encodes CDR1 SGHTS and CDR2 YDEGEE. The CDR3 is made up of 15 amino acids. Trimming took off 0 bases at V and 0 bases at J, with 7 bases between the two ends. The CDR3 bases are TGTGCCAGCAGCTTGGACAGGCTCTCTGGAAACACCATATATTTT. As protein: CASSLDRLSGNTIYF. Based on the CDR3 plus reference TRBV5-8 and TRBJ1-3, the full variable domain is EAGVTQSPTHLIKTRGQQATLRCSPISGHTSVYWYQQALGLGLQFLLWYDEGEERNRGNFPPRFSGRQFPNYSSELNVNALELEDSALYLCASSLDRLSGNTIYFGEGSWLTVV.

The chain couples TRBV12-3 or TRBV12-4 to TRBJ1-1, with 7 bases that match TRBD1. There are 19 residues in the CDR3. V gave up 1 base and J gave up 1 base; unmatched junction bases: 15. The CDR3 spells CASSLGTIQPGQRNTEAFF. The DNA of the CDR3 is TGTGCCAGCAGTTTAGGAACTATACAACCGGGACAGAGGAACACTGAAGCTTTCTTT.

This chain joins TRBV27 and TRBJ2-7; 8 bases map to TRBD2. Losses at the gene ends were 7 bases for V and 2 bases for J; bases not matched to a gene: 10. The CDR3 extends over 15 amino acids. Germline CDR1 MNHEY, CDR2 SMNVEV (reference sequence). CDR3 residues: CASTSRGGDTYEQYF. CDR3 bases: TGTGCCAGCACCTCCCGGGGGGGGGATACCTACGAGCAGTACTTC.

This clonotype occurred a few times. One end of the junction varies from germline; a read error may be responsible. The chain carries TRBV7-7 and TRBJ2-5; perhaps TRBD2 as D (5 bases). CDR1 and CDR2 (germline): SSHAT, FNYEAQ (reference sequence). CDR3 size: 13 residues. CDR3 DNA: TGTGCTAGCAGCTACAGCGGACAAGAGACCCAGTACTTC. Translating it yields CASSYSGQETQYF.

This clonotype was recorded a few times. V is TRBV18 and J is TRBJ2-3; D not resolved. CDR1 is KGHSH and CDR2 is LQKENI in the germline V gene. The V and J ends lost 8 bases and 2 bases respectively, with 11 bases between them. The CDR3 has 13 amino acids. The CDR3 coding sequence is TGTGCCAGCCAGACCAGCACCACAGATACGCAGTATTTT. Its protein is CASQTSTTDTQYF. Full variable domain (outside the CDR3, taken from reference TRBV18 and TRBJ2-3): NAGVMQNPRHLVRRRGQEARLRCSPMKGHSHVYWYRQLPEEGLKFMVYLQKENIIDESGMPKERFSAEFPKEGPSILRIQQVVRGDSAAYFCASQTSTTDTQYFGPGTRLTVL.

The sample holds many counts of this clonotype. This sequence joins TRBV10-3 and TRBJ2-7; TRBD1 agrees at 7 bases. The CDR3 covers 14 residues. Germline CDR1 ENHRY, CDR2 SYGVKD. V dropped 10 bases and J dropped 3; count of bases not matched to a gene: 12. CDR3 sequence: CASSSGTDFYEQYF. DNA for the CDR3: TGTGCCAGCTCTTCCGGGACAGATTTCTACGAGCAGTACTTC.

The chain combines TRBV29-1 with TRBJ2-3, with 10 positions matching TRBD1. CDR1 is SQVTM, CDR2 ANQGSEA, per germline. This CDR3 comprises 14 residues. Losses at the gene ends were 4 bases for V and 1 base for J; bases not matched to a gene: 2. As DNA, the CDR3 is TGCAGCGTTGGACAGGGGGCAGGCACAGATACGCAGTATTTT. This codes for CSVGQGAGTDTQYF.

This clonotype was counted between two and nine times. The chain employs TRBV2 and TRBJ2-1; the D gene is possibly TRBD1 (5 bases). The germline V and J ends were trimmed by 1 base and 0 bases, with 13 bases remaining between them. Germline values: CDR1 SNHLY, CDR2 FYNNEI. This CDR3 has 17 residues. CDR3 DNA: TGTGCCAGCAGTGAAGAGTTCAGGGTGGGCTCCTACAATGAGCAGTTCTTC. This encodes CASSEEFRVGSYNEQFF.

The sample holds a few counts of this clonotype. CDR3 sequence (DNA): TGCGCCAGCAGCTGGGGTCGGGGGCTACGCACAGATACGCAGTATTTT. It is translated as CASSWGRGLRTDTQYF. V usage is TRBV5-1 and J usage is TRBJ2-3; the D call may be TRBD1 or TRBD2 (6 bases each). V shed 3 bases and J shed 1 base, with 15 bases lying between them. Germline CDR1 is SGHRS and CDR2 is YFSETQ. The CDR3 sequence is 16 residues long.

This clonotype came up a few times. The chain links TRBV7-2 to TRBJ1-4, with D unresolved. The CDR3 has 13 residues. The germline gives CDR1 SGHTA, CDR2 FQGNSA. Trimming took 1 base from V and 8 from J, leaving 8 bases between them. The CDR3 spells CASSLVASEKLFF. The CDR3 DNA reads TGTGCCAGCAGCTTAGTGGCCTCCGAAAAACTGTTTTTT.

This clonotype has ten or more counts. The chain carries TRBV10-3 and TRBJ1-1, with 9 bases lining up with TRBD1. The germline CDR1 and CDR2 sequences are ENHRY and SYGVKD. The CDR3 loop spans 13 amino acids. With V trimmed by 10 bases and J by 4 bases, 7 bases remained unmatched. The DNA for the CDR3 is TGTGCCACTACCCGGGACAGGGTCACTGAAGCTTTCTTT. Translating it yields CATTRDRVTEAFF.

V and J are TRBV7-9 and TRBJ2-1; 7 bases map to TRBD1. After removal of 5 bases from V and 5 bases from J, the junction contained 12 bases not matched to a gene. Germline CDR1 is SEHNR and CDR2 is FQNEAQ (reference sequence). The CDR3 sequence is 16 residues long. In nucleotides, the CDR3 is TGTGCCAGCAGCACCCACGGGACAGAGGCAAACAATGAGCAGTTCTTC. The encoded protein is CASSTHGTEANNEQFF.

V gene TRBV3-1 combines with J gene TRBJ1-4, with 7 bases aligning to TRBD1. This CDR3 comprises 16 residues. The trim removed 4 bases at V and 4 bases at J, leaving 9 bases unmatched. Germline values: CDR1 LGHDT, CDR2 YNNKEL (reference sequence). The CDR3: CASSRTGTAFNEKLFF. CDR3 coding DNA: TGTGCCAGCAGCCGTACGGGGACAGCATTTAATGAAAAACTGTTTTTT.